The 23 T cell receptor beta chains below come from one sample, sequenced in a study of T cell responses to AZD1222 COVID-19 vaccine. Measured with immunoSEQ multiplex PCR; TCRdb has only the in-frame clones, and not every one. The sample has around 99,000 clones; roughly 90% are singletons. The input for sequencing was peripheral blood, taken on day 0 of MenACWY control vaccination. The receptors here all came from an adult in good health.

This clone was seen only once. In DNA, the CDR3 is TGTGCCAGCAGTGAAGTATTCGGACAGCCCCAGCATTTT. It translates to CASSEVFGQPQHF. The chain couples TRBV6-1 to TRBJ1-5; the D is unclear. The V end lost 1 base, the J end lost 7 bases, and 8 bases lay between the germline ends. The CDR3 contains 13 residues. Germline assignment: CDR1 MNHNS and CDR2 SASEGT.

The chain uses TRBV4-3 and TRBJ1-1, with a possible D match to TRBD1 (6 bases). This CDR3 is built from 14 residues. Trimming cost V 0 bases and J 6 bases, with 11 bases left between them. Germline-derived CDR1 and CDR2 are LGHNA and YSLEER. The CDR3 loop is CASSQDRGVAEAFF. In nucleotides, the CDR3 is TGCGCCAGCAGCCAAGACAGGGGCGTCGCTGAAGCTTTCTTT.

The V call is TRBV5-1, the J call TRBJ2-7; 11 bases are a match to TRBD2. The CDR3 sequence is 16 residues long. Looked up from germline, CDR1 is SGHRS and CDR2 is YFSETQ. Trimming removed 0 bases from V and 3 bases from J; junction bases left unmatched: 5. The CDR3 loop reads CASSLVLAGAHYEQYF. The CDR3 region has the DNA TGCGCCAGCAGCTTGGTACTAGCGGGAGCCCACTACGAGCAGTACTTC.

The chain recombines TRBV27 with TRBJ1-5, with 7 bases lining up with TRBD1. With V trimmed by 6 bases and J by 0 bases, 5 bases remained unmatched. The CDR3 consists of 15 residues. The germline CDR1 and CDR2 sequences are MNHEY and SMNVEV (reference sequence). The CDR3 sequence is CASRWRGLSNQPQHF. The CDR3 DNA sequence: TGTGCCAGCAGGTGGAGGGGGCTTAGCAATCAGCCCCAGCATTTT.

The gene calls are TRBV5-1 and TRBJ1-4; perhaps TRBD1 as D (6 bases). The CDR3 covers 15 residues. Trimming cost V 4 bases and J 3 bases, with 13 bases left between them. In germline, CDR1 is SGHRS, CDR2 YFSETQ. The CDR3, as DNA: TGCGCCAGCAGCCTAGGGGGGCCGCCTAATGAAAAACTGTTTTTT. Amino acid sequence: CASSLGGPPNEKLFF.

This clone was detected only once. This rearrangement joins TRBV6-5 to TRBJ1-5; TRBD1 is a possible D gene (6 bases). Per germline, CDR1 MNHEY and CDR2 SVGAGI. CDR3 length: 14 amino acids. V shed 2 bases and J shed 9 bases, with 14 bases lying between them. In DNA, the CDR3 is TGTGCCAGCAGTTACGTGGCAGGGGCGACGCCCCAGCATTTT. Its protein product is CASSYVAGATPQHF.

The rearrangement uses TRBV4-2 and TRBJ2-2; 13 bases line up with TRBD2. The CDR3 runs to 19 residues. V dropped 2 bases and J dropped 4; count of bases not matched to a gene: 10. CDR1 and CDR2 (germline): LGHNA, YNFKEQ. CDR3 residues: CASSQRGGLAGVSTGELFF. The DNA for the CDR3 is TGTGCCAGCAGCCAACGTGGTGGACTAGCGGGAGTATCCACCGGGGAGCTGTTTTTT.

The V and J genes are TRBV7-3 and TRBJ2-2; D is perhaps TRBD1 (6 bases). In germline, CDR1 is SGHTA, CDR2 FQGTGA. This CDR3 is built from 17 residues. Trimming pared 0 bases from V and 2 bases from J, leaving 13 bases between. CDR3 DNA: TGTGCCAGCAGCTTAACCGTCCGACAGGCCAACACCGGGGAGCTGTTTTTT. This codes for CASSLTVRQANTGELFF.

This chain uses TRBV6-2 or TRBV6-3 with TRBJ2-7; 7 bases are shared with TRBD2. The germline V gene encodes CDR1 MNHEY and CDR2 SVGEGT. The J segment lost 6 bases and the V segment lost 6 bases, leaving 14 bases of the junction unmatched. There are 15 residues in the CDR3. The CDR3 coding sequence is TGTGCCAGCAGCCGCAATCGGGGGGTTTCGGGCGAGCAGTACTTC. Translation gives CASSRNRGVSGEQYF.

V usage is TRBV29-1 and J usage is TRBJ1-2; 8 bases fit TRBD1. The V segment lost 7 bases and the J segment 4 bases; nucleotides outside the gene matches: 8. The CDR3 sequence is 13 residues long. CDR1 is SQVTM and CDR2 is ANQGSEA in the germline V gene. The DNA of the CDR3 is TGCAGCGCACGGGACAGGAGTAGCTATGGCTACACCTTC. As protein: CSARDRSSYGYTF.

The chain is built from TRBV30 and TRBJ1-4, with D tentatively TRBD1 (5 bases). Germline loops: CDR1 GTSNPN, CDR2 SVGIG (reference sequence). With 2 bases removed from V and 4 bases from J, the gap between germline ends came to 8 bases. The CDR3 is 13 residues long. CDR3 DNA: TGTGCCTGGAGTCGTGGGGGTAATGAAAAACTGTTTTTT. Protein sequence: CAWSRGGNEKLFF. Using reference TRBV30 and TRBJ1-4 for the parts outside the CDR3, the full variable domain is SQTIHQWPATLVQPVGSPLSLECTVEGTSNPNLYWYRQAAGRGLQLLFYSVGIGQISSEVPQNLSASRPQDRQFILSSKKLLLSDSGFYLCAWSRGGNEKLFFGSGTQLSVL.

This chain uses TRBV5-1 with TRBJ1-1; D uncertain. Germline V gives CDR1 SGHRS, CDR2 YFSETQ. This CDR3 spans 15 amino acids. The germline V and J ends were trimmed by 1 base and 5 bases, with 15 bases remaining between them. The CDR3 DNA sequence: TGCGCCAGCAGCTTGTTTTTAGGAGAAGGAACTGAAGCTTTCTTT. Its protein product is CASSLFLGEGTEAFF.

V gene TRBV28 combines with J gene TRBJ2-3; D is perhaps TRBD2 (6 bases). Trimming removed 3 bases from V and 8 bases from J, with 12 bases in between. CDR1 and CDR2 (germline): MDHEN, SYDVKM. This CDR3 region has 13 residues. The CDR3 DNA reads as TGTGCCAGCAGTTTCGTCTACGGGGGTACGCAGTATTTT. It codes for CASSFVYGGTQYF.

The chain is built from TRBV11-1 and TRBJ2-3; 9 nucleotides line up with TRBD1. CDR1 SGHAT and CDR2 FQDESV come from the germline V gene (reference sequence). The CDR3 runs 16 residues. V trimming: 3 bases; J trimming: 7 bases; junction bases outside the gene matches: 11. CDR3 residues: CASSFSGTGLKNTQYF. The DNA for the CDR3 is TGTGCCAGCAGCTTCTCCGGGACAGGGTTGAAAAATACGCAGTATTTT.

V is TRBV28 and J is TRBJ2-7, with D perhaps TRBD1 (6 bases). This CDR3 has 15 residues. V was trimmed by 1 base and J by 3 bases, leaving 13 bases between them. The germline V gene has CDR1 MDHEN and CDR2 SYDVKM. CDR3 sequence reads: CASSLSRGSYYEQYF. The CDR3 DNA reads as TGTGCCAGCAGTTTATCCAGGGGCAGTTACTACGAGCAGTACTTC.

This chain joins TRBV4-1 and TRBJ1-2; D is ambiguous. This CDR3 spans 13 amino acids. V was pared by 1 base and J by 2 bases, with 5 bases between. Germline V lookup: CDR1 MGHRA, CDR2 YSYEKL. The CDR3 DNA reads TGCGCCAGCAGCCAAGGGGGAAACTATGGCTACACCTTC. Translating gives CASSQGGNYGYTF.

This chain connects TRBV30 to TRBJ1-1, with D possibly matching TRBD1 (5 bases). The CDR3 consists of 12 residues. The germline V gene has CDR1 GTSNPN and CDR2 SVGIG (reference sequence). Trimming shortened V by 2 bases and J by 7 bases, and 11 bases separated the two germline ends. The CDR3 sequence: CAWSPGEGEAFF. Here the CDR3 DNA reads TGTGCCTGGAGTCCGGGGGAAGGTGAAGCTTTCTTT.

This rearrangement joins TRBV27 to TRBJ2-7; either TRBD1 or TRBD2 may supply D (7 bases each). Germline V lookup: CDR1 MNHEY, CDR2 SMNVEV (reference sequence). V gave up 8 bases and J gave up 4 bases, with 18 bases separating them. The CDR3 spans 14 residues. The chain's CDR3 is CASRSGGGWYEQYF. CDR3 nucleotide sequence: TGTGCCAGCCGATCAGGGGGAGGGTGGTACGAGCAGTACTTC.

The rearrangement uses TRBV9 and TRBJ1-2; D is perhaps TRBD1 (5 bases). This CDR3 comprises 13 residues. V was cut by 7 bases and J by 1 base, with 11 bases left in between. From germline, CDR1 is SGDLS and CDR2 YYNGEE. CDR3 nucleotides: TGTGCCAGCCGATCTCAGGGTAACTATGGCTACACCTTC. This translates into CASRSQGNYGYTF.

The chain has TRBV6-5 and TRBJ2-2; the D is unclear. This CDR3 spans 12 amino acids. Per germline, CDR1 MNHEY and CDR2 SVGAGI. Trimming left V 6 bases short and J 0 bases short, with 2 bases between. The CDR3 DNA reads as TGTGCCAGCAGCACGAACACCGGGGAGCTGTTTTTT. Amino acid sequence: CASSTNTGELFF.

Written as DNA, the CDR3 is TGTGCCAGCAGCTTTATAAATGAGGGGGCGCATTGGGAGCAGTACTTC. Protein: CASSFINEGAHWEQYF. V and J are TRBV5-6 and TRBJ2-7; TRBD1 matches 7 bases. V lost 2 bases and J lost 7; bases outside the gene matches: 15. From germline, CDR1 is SGHDT and CDR2 YYEEEE. This CDR3 comprises 16 residues.

This clone appeared a single time. This rearrangement joins TRBV5-8 to TRBJ1-5; D might be TRBD1 (6 bases). Trimming stripped 0 bases from V and 7 bases from J, with 14 bases between. CDR1 SGHTS and CDR2 YDEGEE come from the germline V gene. The length of the CDR3 is 15 residues. The CDR3 loop is CASSLAGARIQPQHF. The CDR3, as DNA: TGTGCCAGCAGCTTGGCAGGGGCGCGGATCCAGCCCCAGCATTTT.

The J gene is TRBJ2-5, the V gene TRBV2; D is unclear. Germline V gene lookup returns CDR1 SNHLY and CDR2 FYNNEI. The CDR3 is 12 amino acids. V dropped 6 bases and J dropped 0 bases, with 5 bases sitting between them. The chain's CDR3 is CASRDDQETQYF. Written as DNA, the CDR3 is TGTGCCAGCAGGGACGACCAAGAGACCCAGTACTTC.